These 18 T cell receptor beta chains originate from one sample sequenced in a study of cytomegalovirus exposure and HLA in healthy donors. The PCR ran on 60 Vbeta and 13 Jbeta primers. TCRdb's table, derived via immunoSEQ multiplex PCR, lists solely in-frame clones and lacks some. Here the sample spans approximately 100,000 clones, 60% to 65% being singletons. Sequenced sample: PBMCs. These receptors came from a human donor in good health.

The chain has TRBV5-1 and TRBJ1-5; 8 bases map to TRBD1. The CDR3 length is 14 residues. CDR1 is SGHRS, CDR2 YFSETQ, per germline. The trim removed 0 bases at V and 4 bases at J, leaving 0 bases unmatched. In DNA, the CDR3 is TGCGCCAGCAGCTTGGACAGGGGGAATCAGCCCCAGCATTTT. Protein sequence: CASSLDRGNQPQHF.

This clone was observed a few times. This sequence joins TRBV10-3 and TRBJ2-5; 7 bases agree with TRBD1. V lost 5 bases, J lost 5 bases, and 5 bases stayed unmatched. The CDR3 covers 13 residues. Germline V lookup: CDR1 ENHRY, CDR2 SYGVKD. The CDR3 spells CAISPGQRETQYF. CDR3 nucleotides: TGTGCCATCAGTCCGGGACAGAGGGAGACCCAGTACTTC.

This clone was counted a single time. This sequence joins TRBV7-2 and TRBJ1-6; possible D gene TRBD1, 6 bases. This CDR3 region has 16 residues. The germline V gene encodes CDR1 SGHTA and CDR2 FQGNSA. V was pared by 5 bases and J by 8 bases, with 19 bases between. CDR3 region: CASSVIARGADSPLHF. The CDR3 DNA reads TGTGCCAGCAGCGTAATAGCACGGGGGGCCGATTCACCCCTCCACTTT.

The rearrangement links TRBV10-3 to TRBJ2-4; TRBD2 aligns across 10 bases. Germline V gene sequence: CDR1 ENHRY, CDR2 SYGVKD. This CDR3 is 16 amino acids long. The trim removed 4 bases at V and 0 bases at J, leaving 3 bases unmatched. CDR3 sequence (DNA): TGTGCCATCAGTGCTCTAGCGGGGGAAGCCAAAAACATTCAGTACTTC. Residues: CAISALAGEAKNIQYF.

The V gene is TRBV27, the J gene TRBJ1-3; D is unclear. The V gene's germline CDR1 is MNHEY and CDR2 SMNVEV (reference sequence). This CDR3 comprises 16 residues. V lost 1 base, J lost 3 bases, and 13 bases lay in between. CDR3 bases: TGTGCCAGCAGTTTATTAGCGGCGGGTAATGGAAACACCATATATTTT. Translation gives CASSLLAAGNGNTIYF.

This rearrangement joins TRBV15 to TRBJ2-2; TRBD2 might be the D (6 bases). CDR3 length equals 18 residues. CDR1 is LNHNV, CDR2 YYDKDF, per germline (reference sequence). V shed 0 bases and J shed 1 base, with 15 bases lying between them. The CDR3 spells CATSRDPRLARNTGELFF. CDR3 DNA sequence: TGTGCCACCAGCAGAGACCCCCGGCTAGCGCGGAACACCGGGGAGCTGTTTTTT. The variable domain in full, completed from reference TRBV15 and TRBJ2-2, reads DAMVIQNPRYQVTQFGKPVTLSCSQTLNHNVMYWYQQKSSQAPKLLFHYYDKDFNNEADTPDNFQSRRPNTSFCFLDIRSPGLGDTAMYLCATSRDPRLARNTGELFFGEGSRLTVL.

The chain couples TRBV9 to TRBJ1-3, with D unresolved. CDR3 length: 15 amino acids. The germline gives CDR1 SGDLS, CDR2 YYNGEE. Trimming took 4 bases from V and 2 from J, leaving 13 bases between them. The CDR3 region is CASSPPPRPGNTIYF. The CDR3 bases are TGTGCCAGCAGCCCCCCCCCGCGCCCTGGAAACACCATATATTTT.

The chain recombines TRBV11-3 with TRBJ2-5, with D maybe TRBD2 (5 bases). The CDR3 loop spans 15 amino acids. The germline V gene encodes CDR1 SGHNT and CDR2 YENEEA. Trimming shortened V by 4 bases and J by 5 bases, and 17 bases separated the two germline ends. CDR3 nucleotide sequence: TGTGCCAGCAGCTACCCATTGGTCCCGGGGGAGACCCAGTACTTC. This sequence encodes CASSYPLVPGETQYF. Supplemented by reference TRBV11-3 and TRBJ2-5, the full variable domain reads EAGVVQSPRYKIIEKKQPVAFWCNPISGHNTLYWYLQNLGQGPELLIRYENEEAVDDSQLPKDRFSAERLKGVDSTLKIQPAELGDSAVYLCASSYPLVPGETQYFGPGTRLLVL.

This rearrangement joins TRBV5-1 to TRBJ2-1; a possible D gene is TRBD1 (6 bases). Trimming pared 2 bases from V and 4 bases from J, leaving 19 bases between. CDR1 SGHRS and CDR2 YFSETQ come from the germline V gene. CDR3 size: 17 residues. CDR3 nucleotides: TGCGCCAGCAGCTTTGGAAGACAGGCGACGGGTTACAATGAGCAGTTCTTC. Protein product: CASSFGRQATGYNEQFF.

This chain links TRBV7-2 with TRBJ1-5, with D possibly matching TRBD1 (5 bases). CDR1 is SGHTA, CDR2 FQGNSA, per germline. Trimming removed 3 bases from V and 7 bases from J, with 13 bases in between. The CDR3 contains 14 residues. CDR3 in DNA: TGTGCCAGCAGCTTCACAGGTCTAGGGCAGCCCCAGCATTTT. It translates to CASSFTGLGQPQHF.

The chain has TRBV2 and TRBJ2-5; 8 bases are a match to TRBD2. The CDR3 has 14 residues. The germline CDR1 and CDR2 sequences are SNHLY and FYNNEI. Trimming cost V 3 bases and J 5 bases; bases outside gene matches: 5. The chain's CDR3 is CASSEAGGRETQYF. The CDR3 coding sequence is TGTGCCAGCAGTGAGGCGGGGGGAAGGGAGACCCAGTACTTC.

About this clone itself: At the DNA level, this CDR3 is encoded by other sequences in the same sample as well. The rearrangement links TRBV30 to TRBJ1-2; TRBD1 matches 8 bases. The ends lost 3 bases at V and 4 bases at J; junction bases unmatched: 4. CDR3 length equals 13 residues. Germline CDR1 reads GTSNPN; CDR2 reads SVGIG (reference sequence). Here the CDR3 reads CAWSRDRPYGYTF. DNA for the CDR3: TGTGCCTGGAGCCGGGACAGGCCCTATGGCTACACCTTC.

The gene calls are TRBV5-1 and TRBJ1-1; D is unclear. The CDR3 loop spans 13 amino acids. V gave up 3 bases and J gave up 1 base, with 7 bases separating them. Per germline, CDR1 SGHRS and CDR2 YFSETQ. CDR3 residues: CASSWSGNTEAFF. In nucleotides, the CDR3 is TGCGCCAGCAGCTGGTCGGGGAACACTGAAGCTTTCTTT. Full variable domain (outside the CDR3, taken from reference TRBV5-1 and TRBJ1-1): KAGVTQTPRYLIKTRGQQVTLSCSPISGHRSVSWYQQTPGQGLQFLFEYFSETQRNKGNFPGRFSGRQFSNSRSEMNVSTLELGDSALYLCASSWSGNTEAFFGQGTRLTVV.

This chain's CDR3 is CASSGQGGITSTDTQYF. The CDR3 region has the DNA TGTGCCAGCAGCGGACAGGGGGGGATAACTAGCACAGATACGCAGTATTTT. The chain links TRBV7-9 to TRBJ2-3, with 10 positions matching TRBD1. Germline CDR1 reads SEHNR; CDR2 reads FQNEAQ (reference sequence). V dropped 5 bases and J dropped 0; count of bases not matched to a gene: 8. This CDR3 spans 17 amino acids.

The V and J genes are TRBV4-2 and TRBJ1-5; a possible D gene is TRBD1 (6 bases). Trimming removed 0 bases from V and 7 bases from J, with 19 bases in between. The CDR3 covers 17 residues. Germline-derived CDR1 and CDR2 are LGHNA and YNFKEQ. CDR3 amino acids: CASSQEDGGRGGQPQHF. In DNA form, the CDR3 reads TGTGCCAGCAGCCAAGAAGACGGGGGGCGCGGGGGGCAGCCCCAGCATTTT.

This clone has only a few counts. The chain combines TRBV6-5 with TRBJ1-2; 10 bases fit TRBD1. Per germline, CDR1 MNHEY and CDR2 SVGAGI. CDR3 length: 14 residues. The V and J ends lost 7 bases and 4 bases, in that order; junction bases with no gene match: 6. CDR3 sequence: CASTETGGLYGYTF. DNA for the CDR3: TGTGCCAGCACCGAGACAGGGGGCCTCTATGGCTACACCTTC.

V is TRBV5-1 and J is TRBJ2-5, with TRBD2 as a possible D gene (5 bases). Germline V gene lookup returns CDR1 SGHRS and CDR2 YFSETQ. Trimming cost V 3 bases and J 5 bases, with 14 bases left between them. This CDR3 is built from 14 residues. The CDR3 here is CASSSLNPGETQYF. In DNA form, the CDR3 reads TGCGCCAGCAGCTCCCTTAATCCGGGGGAGACCCAGTACTTC.

The chain carries TRBV29-1 and TRBJ1-1; 10 bases agree with TRBD1. The V segment lost 4 bases and the J segment 3 bases; nucleotides outside the gene matches: 5. Germline CDR1 and CDR2: SQVTM and ANQGSEA. This CDR3 has 14 amino acids. The CDR3 DNA is TGCAGCGTTGGACAGGGGGCATTGGACACTGAAGCTTTCTTT. It yields the protein CSVGQGALDTEAFF.